This T cell receptor beta chain was identified in a study of shared clonotypes between healthy human individuals. Study-level results: Across a handful of donors, naive CD4 shared approximately 4.5%, naive CD8 less than 4%, memory CD4 roughly 2.1%, memory CD8 0.4% to 0.5%.

Sequencing was performed with immunoSEQ multiplex PCR; in TCRdb, only in-frame clones are kept and a portion is missing. The table has 2 million to 3 million clones, over 85% seen once. In regard to this clone: Its specificity is unknown.

The CDR3 runs to 16 residues. Germline assignment: CDR1 SGHDT and CDR2 YYEEEE. The V end lost 0 bases, the J end lost 5 bases, and 17 bases lay between the germline ends. This chain connects TRBV5-6 to TRBJ1-1, with TRBD1 as a possible D gene (5 bases). The sequence was collected from a man between 18 and 29 years old in good health. Some clones in this sample may be carry-over from other donors' samples. The sequencing input was naive CD4+ T cells from PBMCs. The sample's subset: CD45RA+ positively selected. The CDR3 nucleotides are TGTGCCAGCAGCTTGGGTCCCTGGGTGGGGGAGACTGAAGCTTTCTTT. Encoded protein: CASSLGPWVGETEAFF. Looking up the rest from reference TRBV5-6 and TRBJ1-1 gives the full variable domain: DAGVTQSPTHLIKTRGQQVTLRCSPKSGHDTVSWYQQALGQGPQFIFQYYEEEERQRGNFPDRFSGHQFPNYSSELNVNALLLGDSALYLCASSLGPWVGETEAFFGQGTRLTVV.